These T cell receptor beta chains were read from a single sample in a study of T cell responses to AZD1222 COVID-19 vaccine. The assay was immunoSEQ multiplex PCR, and TCRdb's table has in-frame clones only and misses some. The table lists about 150,000 clones, roughly nine tenths of them singletons. This sample comprised peripheral blood, obtained on day 0 of AZD1222 vaccination. The receptors stem from an adult in good health. Each CDR3 is given with its conserved first and last residue. A D gene is named only where the DNA matches it firmly. Not every row has a clone size; where given, it reads once, few, many or a size class.

DNA | CDR3 | V | D | size | J
TGTGCCAGCTCGTCCCGAACTCTTCTTGCAGATACGCAGTATTTT | CASSSRTLLADTQYF | TRBV18 | . | few | TRBJ2-3
TGCGCCAGCAGTATAACTAGCGGGGGTTCCTCCTACGAGCAGTACTTC | CASSITSGGSSYEQYF | TRBV5-1 | TRBD2 | . | TRBJ2-7
TGTGCCAGCAGCTTATTGGGGGGAGGGTATTCCAAAAACATTCAGTACTTC | CASSLLGGGYSKNIQYF | TRBV7-2 | TRBD2 | . | TRBJ2-4
TGTGCCAGCAGCTTCCGATTGGGGTCACCCCTCCACTTT | CASSFRLGSPLHF | TRBV7-2 | . | . | TRBJ1-6
TGTGCCAGTTTATGGGACAGGGGACCTCAAGAGACCCAGTACTTC | CASLWDRGPQETQYF | TRBV19 | TRBD1 | . | TRBJ2-5
TGTGCCAGCATGAGACAGGGGGTTAAGGAGCAGTACTTC | CASMRQGVKEQYF | TRBV6-5 | TRBD1 | . | TRBJ2-7
TGTGCCAGCAGCACCGGACTAGCGGGGGGTACTAGCACAGATACGCAGTATTTT | CASSTGLAGGTSTDTQYF | TRBV5-4 | TRBD2 | . | TRBJ2-3
TGTGCCAGCAGCGTAGGCCAGGGTGGAATAAATGGCTACACCTTC | CASSVGQGGINGYTF | TRBV9 | . | . | TRBJ1-2
TGTGCCATCAGTGAGTCAGGGGGTCAGCCCCAGCATTTT | CAISESGGQPQHF | TRBV10-3 | . | few | TRBJ1-5
TGTGCCAGCAGGCCTTGGACAGGGTCCTTTGACGAGCAGTACTTC | CASRPWTGSFDEQYF | TRBV27 | TRBD1 | . | TRBJ2-7
TGTGCCAGCAGCCAAGATAGGCGGGATATCCAGGCTTTCTTT | CASSQDRRDIQAFF | TRBV4-2 | . | . | TRBJ1-1
TGTGCCAGCAGCCGGGGGGAGGTGACCCAGTACTTC | CASSRGEVTQYF | TRBV3-1/TRBV3-2 | . | . | TRBJ2-5
TGCGCCAGCAGCTTGTTGGGGGCTGAAGCTTTCTTT | CASSLLGAEAFF | TRBV5-1 | . | . | TRBJ1-1
TGTGCCAGCAGCTTAGGGCGGGGATCATACGAGCAGTACTTC | CASSLGRGSYEQYF | TRBV11-2 | . | . | TRBJ2-7
TGTGCCAGCAGTTTATCCGGGACAATTTCCTACAATGAGCAGTTCTTC | CASSLSGTISYNEQFF | TRBV28 | . | . | TRBJ2-1
TGTGCCAGCAGTTCCCCGGACAGGGATGACGATGAGCAGTTCTTC | CASSSPDRDDDEQFF | TRBV27 | TRBD1 | . | TRBJ2-1
TGTGCCAGCAGTCCCCGGAGGGCGGGAGGTTCCTACGAGCAGTACTTC | CASSPRRAGGSYEQYF | TRBV28 | TRBD2 | . | TRBJ2-7
TGTGCCAGCAGCGTACCCGGGACAGGGGACACAGATACGCAGTATTTT | CASSVPGTGDTDTQYF | TRBV7-8 | TRBD1 | . | TRBJ2-3
TGTGCCAGCAGTCATCCGGGACAGGGGGGAGGCTACACCTTC | CASSHPGQGGGYTF | TRBV6-6 | TRBD1 | . | TRBJ1-2
TGTGCCAGCACGCAAGGTCAGAGGTATGGCTACACCTTC | CASTQGQRYGYTF | TRBV6-5 | . | . | TRBJ1-2